Shown below are 8 T cell receptor beta chains from a single sample sequenced in a study of human T cells and chemical hapten exposure. Specified time point: patch test 2, 6 weeks after DPC sensitization. The treatment denotes: therapeutic diphenylcyclopropenone sensitization with weekly scalp DPC. TCRdb fed the RACE reads into MiXCR, producing one record per CDR3 protein. Of about 140,000 distinct CDR3 sequences listed, approximately 10% were seen once; the top ten hold around 1.4%. The material was whole blood, obtained in connection with sensitization to the hapten diphenylcyclopropenone (DPC). Receptor source: a woman aged 45-65 years with alopecia areata. Some clones in this sample may be carry-over from other donors' samples.

This clonotype was seen a handful of times. This chain joins TRBV20-1 and TRBJ1-5; 10 bases fit TRBD1. From germline, CDR1 is DFQATT and CDR2 SNEGSKA (reference sequence). With 0 bases clipped from V and 6 bases from J, the junction kept 5 bases outside the gene matches. CDR3 length equals 15 residues. The CDR3 here is CSARDPTGGGQPQHF. The CDR3 DNA is TGCAGTGCTAGAGATCCGACAGGGGGCGGTCAGCCCCAGCATTTT.

The genes are TRBV12-3 or TRBV12-4 and TRBJ2-1, with D unresolved. Trimming pared 4 bases from V and 7 bases from J, leaving 14 bases between. The CDR3 has 14 amino acids. The CDR3 bases are TGTGCCAGCAGTTGGTCTTTAGAGTATAATGAGCAGTTCTTC. It encodes CASSWSLEYNEQFF.

At least ten counts were recorded for this clonotype. The V call is TRBV3-1, the J call TRBJ1-5; no reliable D call. The V gene lost 1 base and the J gene lost 0 bases, with 4 bases spanning the gap. The germline gives CDR1 LGHDT, CDR2 YNNKEL (reference sequence). The CDR3 length is 14 residues. The CDR3 DNA reads TGTGCCAGCAGCCAAGGGTCTAGCAATCAGCCCCAGCATTTT. Its translation: CASSQGSSNQPQHF.

This chain joins TRBV7-3 and TRBJ1-3; a possible D gene is TRBD1 (6 bases). The V end was cut by 5 bases, the J end by 4 bases, with 9 bases between. Germline V CDR1 and CDR2: SGHTA, FQGTGA. The CDR3 has 13 amino acids. DNA for the CDR3: TGTGCCAGCAGCCGGACAGTCGGAAACACCATATATTTT. Translated: CASSRTVGNTIYF.

This clonotype showed up many times. The chain joins TRBV5-1 to TRBJ2-7, with a tentative D call TRBD1 (6 bases). Germline CDR1 reads SGHRS; CDR2 reads YFSETQ. The ends were cut back, 0 bases at V and 0 bases at J, with 7 bases in the middle. The CDR3 totals 14 residues. The CDR3 loop is CASSLGDNSYEQYF. Written as DNA, the CDR3 is TGCGCCAGCAGCTTGGGGGACAACTCCTACGAGCAGTACTTC.

This clonotype was counted only a few times. This chain connects TRBV24-1 to TRBJ2-1; 14 nucleotides match TRBD2. Germline V gene sequence: CDR1 KGHDR, CDR2 SFDVKD. The CDR3 extends over 18 amino acids. V lost 4 bases, J lost 2 bases, and 6 bases stayed unmatched. CDR3 protein: CATSDPGTSGRPYNEQFF. CDR3 nucleotides: TGTGCCACCAGTGACCCCGGGACTAGCGGGAGACCCTACAATGAGCAGTTCTTC.

This chain joins TRBV12-3 or TRBV12-4 and TRBJ2-3; 11 bases fit TRBD2. After removal of 6 bases from V and 1 base from J, the junction contained 12 bases not matched to a gene. The CDR3 consists of 18 residues. The CDR3: CASSSGTSGGGRTDTQYF. The CDR3 DNA reads as TGTGCCAGCAGCTCCGGGACTAGCGGCGGAGGGCGCACAGATACGCAGTATTTT.

This rearrangement joins TRBV5-1 to TRBJ1-1; 11 bases align to TRBD1. J lost 3 bases, V lost 4 bases, and 11 bases had no gene match. In germline, CDR1 is SGHRS, CDR2 YFSETQ. The CDR3 loop spans 17 amino acids. CDR3: CASSLRTGGGGDTEAFF. The DNA for the CDR3 is TGCGCCAGCAGCCTTCGGACAGGGGGCGGCGGGGACACTGAAGCTTTCTTT.